Listed below are T cell receptor beta chains from one sample, sequenced in a study of cytomegalovirus exposure and HLA in healthy donors. Generated by immunoSEQ multiplex PCR, the TCRdb table keeps only in-frame clones and is missing some. The data hold about 190,000 clones, with roughly 80% observed a single time. Sequencing was performed on PBMCs. Receptors originate from a man aged 40-50 years in good health and CMV-seropositive. The CDR3 runs from the conserved cysteine through the conserved F or W. A D gene is named only where the DNA matches it firmly. Some rows mark clone size as missing; the rest say once, few, many or name a class of expanded clone.

d_gene	v_gene	abundance	j_gene	CDR3aa
.	TRBV2	.	TRBJ1-2	CASTREGGGYGYTF
.	TRBV7-9	.	TRBJ1-3	CASGTFLSGNTIYF
.	TRBV5-1	.	TRBJ2-4	CASSGLAKNIQYF
.	TRBV7-9	.	TRBJ2-1	CSSSLGRGDNEQFF
TRBD1	TRBV19	.	TRBJ2-2	CASTTGTGGFGELFF
.	TRBV6-5	.	TRBJ2-7	CASSPRQVSYEQYF
.	TRBV19	.	TRBJ2-3	CASSIGQGDTQYF
.	TRBV21-1	few	TRBJ2-5	CATPGSSGQETQYF
.	TRBV30	.	TRBJ1-2	CAFQGGYGYTF
TRBD2	TRBV14	.	TRBJ2-2	CASSQAGLLAGGNTGELFF
.	TRBV5-1	once	TRBJ1-4	CASSLTAVGLNEKLLF
.	TRBV4-3	once	TRBJ1-2	CASSQDPRGDYGYTF
.	TRBV30	once	TRBJ1-1	CAWSGRGDEAFF
TRBD1	TRBV23-1	.	TRBJ2-5	CASSPLRGRQETQYF
.	TRBV9	.	TRBJ2-1	CASSSRVSYNEQFF
.	TRBV9	.	TRBJ1-1	CASRPAGNTEAFF
.	TRBV5-1	.	TRBJ2-3	CASSLGALDTQYF
.	TRBV9	.	TRBJ2-7	CASSVGPDGSYEQYF
TRBD1	TRBV30	.	TRBJ1-6	CAWTTAGTGGSPLHF
.	TRBV19	once	TRBJ2-7	CASSINSYEQYF
.	TRBV28	.	TRBJ1-5	CASISVYGNQPQHF
.	TRBV21-1	.	TRBJ2-5	CASSPDRGSQETQYF
.	TRBV2	.	TRBJ2-7	CASSSGRTYEQYF
TRBD1	TRBV4-1	.	TRBJ2-7	CASSPRDRGLYEQYF
.	TRBV25-1	.	TRBJ1-3	CASMGAAGNTIYF
TRBD1	TRBV28	.	TRBJ2-5	CASSGTARGTQYF
TRBD1	TRBV9	few	TRBJ1-1	CASSVHPGGTEAFF
TRBD2	TRBV6-5	once	TRBJ2-3	CASSFLAGGTDTQYF
TRBD2	TRBV9	.	TRBJ2-5	CASSVDGGGVETQYF
.	TRBV6-5	.	TRBJ2-1	CASSYSTGPGGHEQFF
.	TRBV5-1	.	TRBJ2-1	CASSSTTPSYNEQFF
.	TRBV28	few	TRBJ1-1	CASSFPGTEAFF
.	TRBV9	.	TRBJ2-3	CASSVSDDTQYF
TRBD1	TRBV5-6	.	TRBJ2-4	CASSLPDRDKNIQYF
TRBD2	TRBV7-9	.	TRBJ2-3	CASRARAPSGKRTDTQYF
TRBD2	TRBV7-3	.	TRBJ2-5	CASSLTPSGGPETQYF
.	TRBV20-1	.	TRBJ2-7	CSARSNYEQHF
.	TRBV9	.	TRBJ1-1	CASSVGEGRGTEAFF
.	TRBV7-3	.	TRBJ2-2	CASSSSDTGELFF
.	TRBV27	.	TRBJ2-1	CASSSRARQGPLDGNEQFF
.	TRBV9	many	TRBJ1-1	CASSVVDKNTEAFF
.	TRBV6-5	.	TRBJ1-4	CASSSLDTGNEKLFF
TRBD2	TRBV9	.	TRBJ2-1	CASSLAGGNNEQFF
.	TRBV5-8	.	TRBJ2-1	CASSLATYNEQFF
.	TRBV5-4	.	TRBJ2-3	CASSPGQGRDTQYF
.	TRBV6-1	.	TRBJ1-2	CASSEGRRDRGGYTF
.	TRBV30	once	TRBJ1-1	CACPQPGGATEAFF
TRBD2	TRBV5-1	.	TRBJ2-7	CASSFSGASYEQYF
.	TRBV18	few	TRBJ1-2	CASSPDRNYGYTF
.	TRBV4-3	few	TRBJ2-7	CASSHQSVGAYEQYF